This entry lists 13 T cell receptor beta chains sequenced from one sample in a study of T cells expressing NK-cell markers. TCRdb reprocessed the 5' RACE reads and reports one entry per CDR3 protein, with no DNA. The sample includes 550,000 to 600,000 distinct CDR3 sequences. Sample: blood T cells: a sorted CD56 or NKG2C T cell subset, CD4+ or CD8+ T cells, or bulk PBMC T cells (not recorded which). These receptor sequences come from a man younger than 35 in good health.

This chain links TRBV21-1 with TRBJ2-7. TRBV21-1 is a known pseudogene. This CDR3 has 14 residues. CDR3 sequence reads: CASSKRDDPYEQYF.

This chain connects TRBV10-1 to TRBJ1-1. Germline-derived CDR1 and CDR2 are WNHNN and SYGVQD (reference sequence). This CDR3 spans 14 amino acids. The CDR3 sequence is CATRPFSENTEAFF.

The CDR3 region is CATRTAYHYNEQFF. This chain joins TRBV28 and TRBJ2-1. The CDR3 consists of 14 residues. CDR1 MDHEN and CDR2 SYDVKM come from the germline V gene.

The V and J genes are TRBV5-1 and TRBJ1-2; TCRdb calls TRBD1, which cannot be checked without DNA. Looked up from germline, CDR1 is SGHRS and CDR2 is YFSETQ. The CDR3 has 16 amino acids. CDR3: CASSTAIDRAAYGYTF.

The chain joins TRBV5-5 to TRBJ2-5; TCRdb's D call, TRBD2, is unchecked because there is no DNA. Germline V gives CDR1 SGHKS, CDR2 YYEKEE (reference sequence). The CDR3 contains 17 residues. CDR3 sequence: CASSLDSGGPYQETQYF.

The CDR3: CASSSLGQANYGYTF. V and J are TRBV6-5 and TRBJ1-2; there is no DNA to check the TCRdb D call of TRBD1. The CDR3 is made up of 15 amino acids. The germline gives CDR1 MNHEY, CDR2 SVGAGI.

J is TRBJ2-7 and V is TRBV5-1; TCRdb indicates TRBD2, and absent DNA this call remains unverified. Germline V gene sequence: CDR1 SGHRS, CDR2 YFSETQ. The CDR3 has 16 amino acids. CDR3 in amino acids: CASSGTSRHGGYEQYF.

The V gene is TRBV5-6, the J gene TRBJ2-7; TCRdb's D call of TRBD1 is untestable without DNA. Per germline, CDR1 SGHDT and CDR2 YYEEEE. The CDR3 runs to 18 residues. This chain's CDR3 is CASSHFGTGGSISYEQYF.

The V and J genes are TRBV20-1 and TRBJ1-1. Germline V gene sequence: CDR1 DFQATT, CDR2 SNEGSKA (reference sequence). The CDR3 has 16 residues. CDR3 region: CSARAERPRAPSEAFF.

CDR3 region: CASSPKTGRREKLFF. The chain couples TRBV9 to TRBJ1-4; TCRdb names TRBD1, which stays unverified in the absence of DNA. The CDR3 consists of 15 residues. The germline V gene has CDR1 SGDLS and CDR2 YYNGEE. The full variable domain, rest sourced from reference TRBV9 and TRBJ1-4, is DSGVTQTPKHLITATGQRVTLRCSPRSGDLSVYWYQQSLDQGLQFLIQYYNGEERAKGNILERFSAQQFPDLHSELNLSSLELGDSALYFCASSPKTGRREKLFFGSGTQLSVL.

The V call is TRBV6-2 or TRBV6-3, the J call TRBJ2-1. This CDR3 has 12 amino acids. Germline V gene data show CDR1 as MNHEY and CDR2 as SVGEGT. The CDR3 protein is CASSFSSDEQFF.

The gene calls are TRBV24-1 and TRBJ2-3; with no DNA, the TCRdb D assignment of TRBD1 cannot be verified. CDR1 KGHDR and CDR2 SFDVKD come from the germline V gene. This CDR3 region has 16 residues. CDR3 amino acids: CATSDWGQGITDTQYF.

V usage is TRBV11-2 and J usage is TRBJ2-1; TCRdb's D call, TRBD1, is unchecked because there is no DNA. CDR1 SGHAT and CDR2 FQNNGV come from the germline V gene. This CDR3 spans 16 amino acids. CDR3 sequence: CASSFRPGLKGNEQFF.